This is a list of T cell receptor beta chains from one sample in a study of T cell repertoires in cytomegalovirus infection. No cognate antigen is known for these TCRs. TCRdb redid the calling of the reads with MiXCR, one entry per CDR3 protein. The table has 150,000 or so distinct CDR3 sequences, about 31% seen once; the top ten hold roughly half. The specimen comprised CD8+ T cells from cultured PBMCs, sampled from culture after CMV antigen stimulation. Receptors originate from a human donor in good health (CMV status not recorded). Some clones in this sample may be carry-over from other donors' samples. The CDR3 runs from the conserved cysteine through the conserved F or W. The D gene is left open where the match is weak. Not all rows give a size; the values are once, few, many and, for expanded clones, a class.

V	J	size	D	CDR3	DNA
TRBV7-6	TRBJ1-3	many	NA	CASSSPSVSGNTIYF	TGTGCCAGCAGCTCCCCCAGCGTGAGTGGAAACACCATATATTTT
TRBV5-5	TRBJ2-7	NA	NA	CASSLGDGGYEQYF	TGTGCCAGCAGCTTGGGAGACGGAGGGTACGAGCAGTACTTC
TRBV7-6	TRBJ1-1	many	NA	CASSSPHGGANTEAFF	TGTGCCAGCAGCTCCCCACACGGCGGGGCGAACACTGAAGCTTTCTTT
TRBV27	TRBJ2-2	NA	NA	CASSPQITGELFF	TGTGCCAGCAGCCCACAGATAACCGGGGAGCTGTTTTTT
TRBV6-4	TRBJ1-6	NA	NA	CASSGGVNSPLHF	TGTGCCAGCAGTGGAGGGGTGAATTCACCCCTCCACTTT
TRBV7-4	TRBJ2-7	NA	NA	CASSRPGFYYEQYF	TGTGCCAGCAGCCGGCCTGGGTTCTACTACGAGCAGTACTTC
TRBV7-6	TRBJ2-7	NA	TRBD1	CASSSTGATYEQYF	TGTGCCAGCAGCTCGACAGGGGCTACATACGAGCAGTACTTC
TRBV2	TRBJ2-2	once	NA	CASKRAGELFF	TGTGCCAGCAAGAGGGCCGGGGAGCTGTTTTTT
TRBV27	TRBJ2-1	few	NA	CASSYSRSYNEQFF	TGTGCCAGCAGTTACAGTCGCTCCTACAATGAGCAGTTCTTC
TRBV4-3	TRBJ2-5	few	NA	CASSQGQGWETQYF	TGCGCCAGCAGCCAAGGACAAGGGTGGGAGACCCAGTACTTC
TRBV5-4	TRBJ2-7	many	NA	CASSRREGQFYEQYF	TGTGCCAGCAGCCGAAGAGAGGGGCAGTTCTACGAGCAGTACTTC
TRBV20-1	TRBJ2-5	few	TRBD2	CSAPGLAGIYQETQYF	TGCAGTGCTCCAGGACTAGCGGGAATATACCAAGAGACCCAGTACTTC
TRBV7-9	TRBJ2-3	NA	NA	CASSSPSSGTDTQYF	TGTGCCAGCAGCTCGCCCTCTAGCGGCACAGATACGCAGTATTTT
TRBV7-9	TRBJ2-3	NA	NA	CASSYEGRTDTQYF	TGTGCCAGCAGCTATGAGGGACGCACAGATACGCAGTATTTT
TRBV19	TRBJ1-1	few	NA	CASSNARTENTEAFF	TGTGCCAGTAGTAATGCTCGGACAGAGAACACTGAAGCTTTCTTT
TRBV13	TRBJ2-3	NA	TRBD1	CASRHTGQGNSADTQYF	TGTGCCAGCAGACATACCGGACAGGGGAACTCAGCAGATACGCAGTATTTT
TRBV6-6	TRBJ1-5	few	NA	CASSYTSDRDQPQHF	TGTGCCAGCAGTTACACATCGGACCGAGATCAGCCCCAGCATTTT
TRBV2	TRBJ2-3	NA	NA	CALLGDSSTDTQYF	TGTGCCTTACTAGGAGACTCTTCCACAGATACGCAGTATTTT
TRBV7-9	TRBJ2-5	many	NA	CASSLESSETQYF	TGTGCCAGCAGCTTAGAGTCTTCGGAGACCCAGTACTTC
TRBV9	TRBJ2-7	many	NA	CASSVEAGRAYEQYF	TGTGCCAGCAGCGTAGAAGCAGGGCGTGCCTACGAGCAGTACTTC
TRBV29-1	TRBJ2-5	few	TRBD2	CSVGRLGTSGRLQETQYF	TGCAGCGTCGGAAGATTGGGTACTAGCGGGAGACTCCAAGAGACCCAGTACTTC
TRBV29-1	TRBJ1-2	NA	NA	CSVPTPMDGYTF	TGCAGCGTCCCCACCCCGATGGATGGCTACACCTTC
TRBV6-1	TRBJ1-2	few	NA	CASRAATNYGYTF	TGTGCCAGCCGGGCCGCCACTAACTATGGCTACACCTTC
TRBV6-5	TRBJ1-1	NA	TRBD1	CASTEDRGWTEAFF	TGTGCCAGCACCGAGGACAGGGGTTGGACTGAAGCTTTCTTT
TRBV30	TRBJ1-1	NA	NA	CAWSGKGMNTEAFF	TGTGCCTGGAGTGGGAAGGGTATGAACACTGAAGCTTTCTTT
TRBV5-6	TRBJ1-1	few	NA	CASSGGVYTEAFF	TGTGCCAGCAGCGGGGGAGTGTACACTGAAGCTTTCTTT
TRBV29-1	TRBJ2-7	many	NA	CSVVVVHRSSYEQYF	TGCAGCGTTGTAGTGGTCCACAGAAGCTCCTACGAGCAGTACTTC
TRBV7-6	TRBJ1-1	NA	TRBD1	CASSLGGGDREATEAFF	TGTGCCAGCAGCTTAGGGGGGGGGGACAGGGAGGCCACTGAAGCTTTCTTT
TRBV19	TRBJ1-2	few	NA	CASSLILQGYNYGYTF	TGTGCCAGTAGTTTGATCCTCCAGGGGTATAACTATGGCTACACCTTC
TRBV7-9	TRBJ2-2	many	NA	CASSLGGAGELFF	TGTGCCAGCAGCTTGGGAGGCGCCGGGGAGCTGTTTTTT
TRBV18	TRBJ2-3	many	NA	CASSPEPGLGSTDTQYF	TGTGCCAGCTCACCCGAACCGGGACTCGGAAGCACAGATACGCAGTATTTT
TRBV12-3/TRBV12-4	TRBJ2-7	NA	NA	CASADRTYEQYF	TGTGCCAGTGCGGACAGAACCTACGAGCAGTACTTC
TRBV4-1	TRBJ2-1	many	NA	CASSQSSSHSSYNEQFF	TGCGCCAGCAGCCAAAGCTCCAGTCACTCTTCCTACAATGAGCAGTTCTTC
TRBV7-9	TRBJ2-7	NA	NA	CASSPGPGYEQYF	TGTGCCAGCAGCCCCGGACCCGGCTACGAGCAGTACTTC
TRBV6-5	TRBJ1-1	few	NA	CASFSPGRAFF	TGTGCCAGCTTCAGTCCCGGTCGCGCTTTCTTT
TRBV6-5	TRBJ1-1	NA	NA	CASWIRGVTEAFF	TGTGCCAGCTGGATCAGGGGCGTCACTGAAGCTTTCTTT
TRBV7-6	TRBJ2-7	NA	TRBD2	CAGQRGGSYEQYF	TGTGCCGGCCAGCGGGGGGGCTCCTACGAGCAGTACTTC
TRBV19	TRBJ1-5	few	TRBD1	CASSIWTGENQPQHF	TGTGCCAGTAGTATCTGGACAGGGGAGAATCAGCCCCAGCATTTT
TRBV7-9	TRBJ2-1	NA	NA	CASSRRNGGNEQFF	TGTGCCAGCAGCCGCCGCAACGGGGGAAATGAGCAGTTCTTC
TRBV6-6	TRBJ1-6	NA	NA	CASSYPAGADSPLHF	TGTGCCAGCAGTTACCCGGCGGGGGCTGATTCACCCCTCCACTTT
TRBV7-4	TRBJ2-1	NA	TRBD2	CASTPRTSGGNEQFF	TGTGCCAGCACCCCTAGGACTAGCGGAGGGAATGAGCAGTTCTTC
TRBV11-1	TRBJ2-3	NA	NA	CASSLAPADTQYF	TGTGCCAGCAGCTTAGCGCCGGCAGATACGCAGTATTTT
TRBV4-1	TRBJ2-1	NA	TRBD2	CASSHGTSGSYNEQFF	TGCGCCAGCAGCCACGGGACTAGCGGGTCCTACAATGAGCAGTTCTTC
TRBV7-8	TRBJ2-1	NA	NA	CASSSLPRDHNEQFF	TGTGCCAGCAGCTCACTGCCCAGGGACCACAATGAGCAGTTCTTC
TRBV19	TRBJ2-7	NA	NA	CASSMLGSPYEQYF	TGTGCCAGTAGTATGCTGGGATCGCCCTACGAGCAGTACTTC
TRBV28	TRBJ1-6	NA	NA	CASSFGSFDNSPLHF	TGTGCCAGCAGTTTCGGCAGCTTTGATAATTCACCCCTCCACTTT
TRBV12-3/TRBV12-4	TRBJ2-3	few	TRBD2	CASSLLAGGITDTQYF	TGTGCCAGCAGTTTATTAGCGGGGGGTATCACAGATACGCAGTATTTT
TRBV7-9	TRBJ2-5	NA	TRBD2	CASSPPQRGAWETQYF	TGTGCCAGCAGCCCCCCCCAGCGGGGCGCCTGGGAGACCCAGTACTTC
TRBV6-5	TRBJ1-2	few	TRBD1	CASSLPHATGGSYGYTF	TGTGCCAGCAGTCTCCCACATGCCACAGGGGGTTCCTATGGCTACACCTTC